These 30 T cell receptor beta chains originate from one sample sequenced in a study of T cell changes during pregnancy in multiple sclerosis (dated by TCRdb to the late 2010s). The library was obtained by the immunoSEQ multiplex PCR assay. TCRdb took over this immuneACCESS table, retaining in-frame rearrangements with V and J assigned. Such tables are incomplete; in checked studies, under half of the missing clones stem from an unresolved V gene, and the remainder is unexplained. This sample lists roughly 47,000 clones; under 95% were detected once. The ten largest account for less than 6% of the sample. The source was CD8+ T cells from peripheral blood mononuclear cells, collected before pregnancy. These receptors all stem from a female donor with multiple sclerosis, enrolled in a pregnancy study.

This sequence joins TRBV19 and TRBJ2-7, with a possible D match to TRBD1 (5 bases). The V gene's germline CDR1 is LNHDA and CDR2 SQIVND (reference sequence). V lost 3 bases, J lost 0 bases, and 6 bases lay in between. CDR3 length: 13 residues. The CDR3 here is CASSMGPSYEQYF. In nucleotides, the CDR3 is TGTGCCAGTAGTATGGGGCCCTCCTACGAGCAGTACTTC.

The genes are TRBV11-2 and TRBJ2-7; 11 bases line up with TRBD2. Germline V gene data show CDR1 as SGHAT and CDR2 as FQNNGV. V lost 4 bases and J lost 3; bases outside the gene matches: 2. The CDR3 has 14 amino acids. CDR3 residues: CASSWGTSGYEQYF. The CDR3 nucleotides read TGTGCCAGCAGCTGGGGGACTAGCGGCTACGAGCAGTACTTC.

CDR3 sequence (DNA): TGTGCCAGGGGGGTGGGGTTGGGGGGAGACGAGCAGTACTTC. Encoded protein: CARGVGLGGDEQYF. The chain uses TRBV28 and TRBJ2-7, with a possible D match to TRBD2 (6 bases). The CDR3 has 14 amino acids. From germline, CDR1 is MDHEN and CDR2 SYDVKM. Trimming removed 9 bases at V and 5 bases at J, with 20 bases between.

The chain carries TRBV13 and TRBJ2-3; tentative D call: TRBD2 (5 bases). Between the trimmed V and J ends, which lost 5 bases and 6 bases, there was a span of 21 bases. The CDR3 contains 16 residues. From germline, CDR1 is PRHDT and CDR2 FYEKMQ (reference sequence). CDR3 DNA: TGTGCCAGCAGCCAACCTCGAGGGCAGGAGGTCGATACGCAGTATTTT. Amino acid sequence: CASSQPRGQEVDTQYF.

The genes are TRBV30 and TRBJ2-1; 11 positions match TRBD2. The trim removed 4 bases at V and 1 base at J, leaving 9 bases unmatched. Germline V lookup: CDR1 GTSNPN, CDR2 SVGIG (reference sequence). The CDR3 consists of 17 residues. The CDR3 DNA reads TGTGCCTGGACTCCCCCGCGACTAGCGGGATCCTACAATGAGCAGTTCTTC. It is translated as CAWTPPRLAGSYNEQFF.

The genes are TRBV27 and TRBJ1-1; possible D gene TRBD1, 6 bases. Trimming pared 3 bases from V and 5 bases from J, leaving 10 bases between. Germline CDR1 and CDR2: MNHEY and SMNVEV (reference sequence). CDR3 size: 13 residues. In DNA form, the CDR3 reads TGTGCCAGCAGTTTCCGAGGGGGAACTGAAGCTTTCTTT. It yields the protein CASSFRGGTEAFF.

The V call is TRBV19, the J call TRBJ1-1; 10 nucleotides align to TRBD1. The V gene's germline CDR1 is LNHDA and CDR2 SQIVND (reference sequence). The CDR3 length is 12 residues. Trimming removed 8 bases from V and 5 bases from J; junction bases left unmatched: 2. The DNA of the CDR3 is TGTGCCAGTCGACAGGGGGCAACTGAAGCTTTCTTT. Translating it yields CASRQGATEAFF.

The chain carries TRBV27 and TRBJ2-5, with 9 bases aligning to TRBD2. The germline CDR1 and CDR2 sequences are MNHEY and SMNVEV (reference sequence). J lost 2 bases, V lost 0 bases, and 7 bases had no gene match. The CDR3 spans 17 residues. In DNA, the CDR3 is TGTGCCAGCAGTTTATCGTTAGCGGGAGAGATACAAGAGACCCAGTACTTC. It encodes CASSLSLAGEIQETQYF.

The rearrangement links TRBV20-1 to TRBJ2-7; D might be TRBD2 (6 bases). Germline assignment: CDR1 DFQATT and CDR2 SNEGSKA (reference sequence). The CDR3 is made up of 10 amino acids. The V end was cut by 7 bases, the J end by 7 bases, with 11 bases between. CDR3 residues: CSGGAGEQYF. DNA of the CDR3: TGCAGTGGAGGGGCGGGGGAGCAGTACTTC.

Written as DNA, the CDR3 is TGTGCCAGCAGTTTAGTGGCTAGCGGCACCTACGAGCAGTACTTC. It specifies CASSLVASGTYEQYF. The chain combines TRBV28 with TRBJ2-7; the match to TRBD2 covers 7 bases. Per the germline V gene, CDR1 is MDHEN and CDR2 is SYDVKM. The CDR3 consists of 15 residues. V shed 2 bases, J shed 2 bases, and the junction held 6 bases outside the gene matches.

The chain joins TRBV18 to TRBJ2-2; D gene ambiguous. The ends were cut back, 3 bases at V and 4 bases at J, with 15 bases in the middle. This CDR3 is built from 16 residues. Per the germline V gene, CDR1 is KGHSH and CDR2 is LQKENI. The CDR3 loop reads CASSPFMSESTGELFF. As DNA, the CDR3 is TGTGCCAGCTCACCCTTCATGAGCGAAAGCACCGGGGAGCTGTTTTTT. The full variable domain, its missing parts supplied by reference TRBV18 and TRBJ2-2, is NAGVMQNPRHLVRRRGQEARLRCSPMKGHSHVYWYRQLPEEGLKFMVYLQKENIIDESGMPKERFSAEFPKEGPSILRIQQVVRGDSAAYFCASSPFMSESTGELFFGEGSRLTVL.

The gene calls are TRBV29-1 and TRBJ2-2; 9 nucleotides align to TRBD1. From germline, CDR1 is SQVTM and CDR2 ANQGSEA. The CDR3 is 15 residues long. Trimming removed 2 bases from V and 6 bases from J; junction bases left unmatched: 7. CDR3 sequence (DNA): TGCAGCGTTGAACACGGGACAGGGTCCCCCGGGGAGCTGTTTTTT. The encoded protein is CSVEHGTGSPGELFF.

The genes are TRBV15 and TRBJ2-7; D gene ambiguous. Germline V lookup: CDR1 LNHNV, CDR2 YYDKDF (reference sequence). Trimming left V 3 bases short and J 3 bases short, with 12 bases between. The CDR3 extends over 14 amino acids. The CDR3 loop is CATSSSPPNYEQYF. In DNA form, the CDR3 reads TGTGCCACCAGCAGCAGTCCACCAAACTACGAGCAGTACTTC.

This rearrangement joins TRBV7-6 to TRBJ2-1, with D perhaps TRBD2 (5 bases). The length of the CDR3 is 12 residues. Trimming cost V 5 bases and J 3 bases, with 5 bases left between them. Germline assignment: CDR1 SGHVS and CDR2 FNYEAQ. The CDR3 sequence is CASSRDYNEQFF. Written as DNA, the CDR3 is TGTGCCAGCAGCCGGGACTACAATGAGCAGTTCTTC. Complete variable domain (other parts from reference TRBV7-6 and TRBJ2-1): GAGVSQSPRYKVTKRGQDVALRCDPISGHVSLYWYRQALGQGPEFLTYFNYEAQQDKSGLPNDRFSAERPEGSISTLTIQRTEQRDSAMYRCASSRDYNEQFFGPGTRLTVL.

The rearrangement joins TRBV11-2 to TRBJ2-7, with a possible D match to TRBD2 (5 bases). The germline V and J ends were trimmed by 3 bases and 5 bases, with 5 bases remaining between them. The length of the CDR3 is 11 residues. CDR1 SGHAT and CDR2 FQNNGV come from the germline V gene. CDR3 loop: CASSFGDEQYF. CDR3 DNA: TGTGCCAGCAGCTTCGGGGACGAGCAGTACTTC.

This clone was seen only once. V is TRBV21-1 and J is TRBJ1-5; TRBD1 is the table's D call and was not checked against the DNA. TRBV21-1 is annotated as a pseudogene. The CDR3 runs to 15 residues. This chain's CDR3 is CASNFADRCNQPQHF. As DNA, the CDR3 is TGTGCCAGCAACTTTGCGGACAGGTGCAATCAGCCCCAGCATTTT.

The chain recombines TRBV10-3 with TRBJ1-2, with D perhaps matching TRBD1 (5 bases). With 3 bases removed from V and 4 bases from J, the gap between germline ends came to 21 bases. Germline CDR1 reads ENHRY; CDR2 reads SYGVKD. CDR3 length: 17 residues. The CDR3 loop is CAISETPGTRGIYGYTF. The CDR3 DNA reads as TGTGCCATCAGTGAAACGCCCGGGACTCGGGGGATCTATGGCTACACCTTC.

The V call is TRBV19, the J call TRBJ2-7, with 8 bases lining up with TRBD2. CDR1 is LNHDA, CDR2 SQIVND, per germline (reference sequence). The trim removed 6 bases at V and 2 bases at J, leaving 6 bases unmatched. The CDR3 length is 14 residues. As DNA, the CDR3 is TGTGCCAGTAGCCCCGGGGGGGGGCCCTACGAGCAGTACTTC. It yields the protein CASSPGGGPYEQYF.

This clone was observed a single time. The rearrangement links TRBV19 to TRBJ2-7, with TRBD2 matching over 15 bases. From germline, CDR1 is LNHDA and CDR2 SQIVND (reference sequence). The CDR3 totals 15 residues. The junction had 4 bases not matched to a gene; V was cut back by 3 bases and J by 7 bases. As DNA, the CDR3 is TGTGCCAGTAGTATTTCCGGGACTAGCGGGAGGGAGCAGTACTTC. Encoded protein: CASSISGTSGREQYF.

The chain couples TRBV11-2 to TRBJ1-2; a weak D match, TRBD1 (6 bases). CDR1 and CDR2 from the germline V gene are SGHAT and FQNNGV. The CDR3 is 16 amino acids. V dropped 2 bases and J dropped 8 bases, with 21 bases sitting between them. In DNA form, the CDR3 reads TGTGCCAGCAGCTTACGGGGTGCGGGGGCGTTGGGGGGCTACACCTTC. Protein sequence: CASSLRGAGALGGYTF.

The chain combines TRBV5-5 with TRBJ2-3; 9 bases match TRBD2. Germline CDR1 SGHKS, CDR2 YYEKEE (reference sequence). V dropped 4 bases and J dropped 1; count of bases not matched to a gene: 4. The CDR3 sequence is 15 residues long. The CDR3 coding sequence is TGTGCCAGCAGCCCGACTAGCGGCGGCACAGATACGCAGTATTTT. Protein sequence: CASSPTSGGTDTQYF.

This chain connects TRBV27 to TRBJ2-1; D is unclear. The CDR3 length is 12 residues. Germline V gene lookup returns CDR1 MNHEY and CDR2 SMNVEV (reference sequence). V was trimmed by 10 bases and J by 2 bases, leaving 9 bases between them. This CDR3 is CAIANPYNEQFF. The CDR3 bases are TGTGCCATAGCCAATCCCTACAATGAGCAGTTCTTC.

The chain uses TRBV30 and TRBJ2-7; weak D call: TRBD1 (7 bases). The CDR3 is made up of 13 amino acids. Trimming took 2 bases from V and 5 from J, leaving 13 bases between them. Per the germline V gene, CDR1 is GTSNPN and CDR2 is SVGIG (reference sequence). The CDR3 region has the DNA TGTGCCTGGAGTACAGGGGCGGGGAACGAGCAGTACTTC. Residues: CAWSTGAGNEQYF. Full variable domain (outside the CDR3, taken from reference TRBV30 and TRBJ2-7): SQTIHQWPATLVQPVGSPLSLECTVEGTSNPNLYWYRQAAGRGLQLLFYSVGIGQISSEVPQNLSASRPQDRQFILSSKKLLLSDSGFYLCAWSTGAGNEQYFGPGTRLTVT.

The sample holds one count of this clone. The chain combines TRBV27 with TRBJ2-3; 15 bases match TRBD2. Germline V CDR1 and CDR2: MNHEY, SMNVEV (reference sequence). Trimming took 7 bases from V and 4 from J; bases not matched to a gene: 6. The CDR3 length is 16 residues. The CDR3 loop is CASTWTSGRGPDTQYF. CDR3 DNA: TGTGCCAGCACTTGGACTAGCGGGAGGGGGCCAGATACGCAGTATTTT.

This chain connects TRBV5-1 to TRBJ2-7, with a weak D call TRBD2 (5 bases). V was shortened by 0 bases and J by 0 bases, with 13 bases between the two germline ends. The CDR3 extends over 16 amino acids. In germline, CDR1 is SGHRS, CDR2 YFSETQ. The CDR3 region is CASSLDRSGSSYEQYF. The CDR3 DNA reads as TGCGCCAGCAGCTTGGACCGGTCGGGAAGCTCCTACGAGCAGTACTTC.

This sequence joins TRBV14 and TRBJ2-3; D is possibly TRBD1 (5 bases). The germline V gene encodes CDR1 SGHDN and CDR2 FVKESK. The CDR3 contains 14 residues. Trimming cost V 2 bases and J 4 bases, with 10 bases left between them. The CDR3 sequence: CASSQNTGADTQYF. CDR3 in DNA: TGTGCCAGCAGCCAAAATACAGGTGCAGATACGCAGTATTTT. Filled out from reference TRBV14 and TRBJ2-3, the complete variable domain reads EAGVTQFPSHSVIEKGQTVTLRCDPISGHDNLYWYRRVMGKEIKFLLHFVKESKQDESGMPNNRFLAERTGGTYSTLKVQPAELEDSGVYFCASSQNTGADTQYFGPGTRLTVL.

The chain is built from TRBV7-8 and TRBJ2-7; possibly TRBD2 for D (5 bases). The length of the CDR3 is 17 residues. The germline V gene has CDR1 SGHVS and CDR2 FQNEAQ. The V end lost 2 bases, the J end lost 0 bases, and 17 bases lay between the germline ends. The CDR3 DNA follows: TGTGCCAGCAGCTTATGGGTAGTAGGAGCGGACTCCTACGAGCAGTACTTC. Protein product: CASSLWVVGADSYEQYF.

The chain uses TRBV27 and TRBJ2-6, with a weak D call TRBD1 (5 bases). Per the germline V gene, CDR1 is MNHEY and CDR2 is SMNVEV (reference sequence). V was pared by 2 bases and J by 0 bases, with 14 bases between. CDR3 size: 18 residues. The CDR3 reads CASSLRAGYNSGANVLTF. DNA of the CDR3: TGTGCCAGCAGTTTACGTGCAGGGTATAACTCTGGGGCCAACGTCCTGACTTTC.

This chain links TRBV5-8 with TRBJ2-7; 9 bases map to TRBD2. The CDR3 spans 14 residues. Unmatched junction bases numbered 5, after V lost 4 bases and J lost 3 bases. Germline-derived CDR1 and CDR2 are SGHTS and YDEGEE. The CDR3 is CASSPASGNYEQYF. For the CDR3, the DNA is TGTGCCAGCAGCCCGGCTAGCGGGAACTACGAGCAGTACTTC. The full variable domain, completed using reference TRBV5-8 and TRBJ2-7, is EAGVTQSPTHLIKTRGQQATLRCSPISGHTSVYWYQQALGLGLQFLLWYDEGEERNRGNFPPRFSGRQFPNYSSELNVNALELEDSALYLCASSPASGNYEQYFGPGTRLTVT.

The CDR3 loop is CASSRPGTGDYGYTF. The CDR3, as DNA: TGTGCCAGCAGCCGACCCGGGACAGGGGACTATGGCTACACCTTC. The chain is built from TRBV6-5 and TRBJ1-2, with TRBD1 identical over 10 bases. Germline lookup yields CDR1 MNHEY and CDR2 SVGAGI. This CDR3 region has 15 residues. V shed 6 bases, J shed 3 bases, and the junction held 7 bases outside the gene matches.